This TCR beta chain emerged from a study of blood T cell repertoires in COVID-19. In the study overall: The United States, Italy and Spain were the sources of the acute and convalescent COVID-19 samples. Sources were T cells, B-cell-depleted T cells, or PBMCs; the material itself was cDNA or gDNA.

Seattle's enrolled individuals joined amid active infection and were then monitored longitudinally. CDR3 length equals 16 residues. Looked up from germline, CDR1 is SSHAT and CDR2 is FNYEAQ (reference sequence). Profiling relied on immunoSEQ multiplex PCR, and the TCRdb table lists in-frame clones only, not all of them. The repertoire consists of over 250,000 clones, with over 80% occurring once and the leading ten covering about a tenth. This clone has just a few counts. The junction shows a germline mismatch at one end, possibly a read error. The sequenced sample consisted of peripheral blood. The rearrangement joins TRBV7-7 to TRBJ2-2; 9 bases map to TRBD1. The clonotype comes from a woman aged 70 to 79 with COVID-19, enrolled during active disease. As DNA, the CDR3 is TGTGCTAGCAGGCGTCAAGGACAGGGGTCCACCGGGGAGCTGTTTTTT. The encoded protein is CASRRQGQGSTGELFF.